This T cell receptor (beta chain) was found in a study of cytomegalovirus exposure and HLA in healthy donors. PCR primers comprised 60 Vbeta and 13 Jbeta primers. This table comes from immunoSEQ multiplex PCR, and its TCRdb copy is limited to in-frame clones, with some not included. Of 100,000 or so clones listed, 82% are singletons. Germline V gene sequence: CDR1 LNHDA, CDR2 SQIVND (reference sequence). Losses at the gene ends were 4 bases for V and 3 bases for J; bases not matched to a gene: 2. This CDR3 is 15 amino acids long. The sequence was obtained from a young man in good health and CMV-seropositive. Sequencing was carried out using PBMCs. This chain connects TRBV19 to TRBJ2-3; the match to TRBD2 covers 12 bases. The CDR3 nucleotides are TGTGCCAGTAGTACGACTAGCGGGAGTACAGATACGCAGTATTTT. Protein: CASSTTSGSTDTQYF.